The clone carrying this T cell receptor (beta chain) was found once. This specimen belongs to a study of blood T cell repertoires in COVID-19. Looked up from germline, CDR1 is SGHRS and CDR2 is YFSETQ. V gave up 4 bases and J gave up 8 bases; unmatched junction bases: 8. The CDR3 contains 16 residues. Authors' analysis steps: Amplifying reference gene primers gave estimates of nucleated cell counts. The method was immunoSEQ multiplex PCR; TCRdb's version includes in-frame clones alone and lacks a portion of them. V and J calls and clone size are as listed in that table; D and trimming were resolved from the DNA. The sample has about 180,000 clones; 86% are singletons.

Material: PBMCs or T cells enriched from blood (not recorded which). This clonotype was sampled from a woman aged 25 to 39 who had recovered from COVID-19. V usage is TRBV5-1 and J usage is TRBJ2-1; 14 bases agree with TRBD2. DNA of the CDR3: TGCGCCAGCAGCCCTGGGGGACTAGCGGGAGTCCATGAGCAGTTCTTC. Residues: CASSPGGLAGVHEQFF.